These 14 T cell receptor beta chains were sequenced from one sample in a study of siplizumab effects on memory and regulatory T cells. This table comes from immunoSEQ multiplex PCR, and its TCRdb copy is limited to in-frame clones, with some not included. The table shows roughly 92,000 clones, with around 94% occurring only once. Sequencing was done on a sample of non-Treg CD4+ T cells sorted from blood. These receptors originate from a human donor in good health.

The gene calls are TRBV18 and TRBJ1-5; D ambiguous. V was clipped by 3 bases and J by 7 bases, with 16 bases between them. This CDR3 has 15 amino acids. In germline, CDR1 is KGHSH, CDR2 LQKENI. CDR3 DNA: TGTGCCAGCTCACCCGGAGCGGTACGAGTCCAGCCCCAGCATTTT. Its protein product is CASSPGAVRVQPQHF.

V and J are TRBV6-5 and TRBJ1-1; D is unclear. The V and J ends lost 6 bases and 3 bases respectively, with 17 bases between them. CDR1 and CDR2 (germline): MNHEY, SVGAGI. The CDR3 spans 15 residues. The CDR3 spells CASRPPSRQDTEAFF. The CDR3 DNA reads TGTGCCAGCAGACCCCCCAGCCGGCAAGACACTGAAGCTTTCTTT.

This clone appeared a few times. The gene calls are TRBV5-1 and TRBJ2-7, with 10 positions matching TRBD1. The CDR3 is made up of 15 amino acids. With V trimmed by 4 bases and J by 3 bases, 7 bases remained unmatched. Germline V gene sequence: CDR1 SGHRS, CDR2 YFSETQ. CDR3 amino acids: CASSVGTGDVYEQYF. DNA for the CDR3: TGCGCCAGCAGCGTCGGGACAGGGGACGTCTACGAGCAGTACTTC.

A single count supports this clone. The rearrangement joins TRBV28 to TRBJ1-4; tentative D call: TRBD1 (5 bases). V lost 6 bases to trimming and J lost 6 bases, with 20 bases between them. Germline CDR1 and CDR2: MDHEN and SYDVKM. There are 16 residues in the CDR3. CDR3 sequence (DNA): TGTGCCAGCAGCTCAGGACGAATCCGGACACATGAAAAACTGTTTTTT. This encodes CASSSGRIRTHEKLFF.

The V gene is TRBV5-1, the J gene TRBJ1-2; D gene uncertain. V lost 0 bases to trimming and J lost 6 bases, with 12 bases between them. Per germline, CDR1 SGHRS and CDR2 YFSETQ. This CDR3 comprises 14 residues. CDR3 bases: TGCGCCAGCAGCTTGGATCAGCCGTCAAATGGCTACACCTTC. It yields the protein CASSLDQPSNGYTF.

The rearrangement uses TRBV5-1 and TRBJ1-4; D gene ambiguous. The V gene's germline CDR1 is SGHRS and CDR2 YFSETQ. The V gene lost 1 base and the J gene lost 0 bases, with 7 bases spanning the gap. This CDR3 has 15 residues. The CDR3 sequence is CASSLPAATNEKLFF. DNA of the CDR3: TGCGCCAGCAGCTTGCCGGCAGCAACTAATGAAAAACTGTTTTTT.

This clone was counted a single time. The rearrangement joins TRBV5-1 to TRBJ2-1; D is uncertain. The germline V gene encodes CDR1 SGHRS and CDR2 YFSETQ. Deletions cut 0 bases from V and 6 bases from J, with 7 bases between. The CDR3 contains 13 residues. In DNA, the CDR3 is TGCGCCAGCAGCTTGGTAGTGGGCAATGAGCAGTTCTTC. The encoded protein is CASSLVVGNEQFF.

The genes are TRBV30 and TRBJ1-1; D remains unclear. Trimming took 3 bases from V and 5 from J, leaving 13 bases between them. Germline V gene lookup returns CDR1 GTSNPN and CDR2 SVGIG (reference sequence). The CDR3 has 13 amino acids. The CDR3 DNA is TGTGCCTGGAGAACAATGCGCGTAACTGAAGCTTTCTTT. This encodes CAWRTMRVTEAFF.

This clone appeared a single time. The chain carries TRBV5-1 and TRBJ1-1; D remains ambiguous. V was trimmed by 2 bases and J by 6 bases, leaving 8 bases between them. The germline V gene encodes CDR1 SGHRS and CDR2 YFSETQ. CDR3 length: 12 residues. Written as DNA, the CDR3 is TGCGCCAGCAGCTTTGGGGTCGCTGAAGCTTTCTTT. Translating gives CASSFGVAEAFF.

The J gene is TRBJ2-1, the V gene TRBV25-1; D is uncertain. Trimming removed 2 bases from V and 8 bases from J, with 10 bases in between. Germline V gene sequence: CDR1 MGHDK, CDR2 SYGVNS. This CDR3 has 13 amino acids. The CDR3: CASSEREEYEQFF. The CDR3 region has the DNA TGTGCCAGCAGTGAACGAGAGGAGTATGAGCAGTTCTTC.

The chain combines TRBV30 with TRBJ1-2, with TRBD1 matching 8 bases. The V and J ends lost 5 bases and 3 bases, in that order; junction bases with no gene match: 5. The CDR3 covers 13 residues. CDR1 is GTSNPN and CDR2 is SVGIG in the germline V gene (reference sequence). The CDR3 bases are TGTGCCTGGCAACCACAGGGGGACTATGGCTACACCTTC. Translation gives CAWQPQGDYGYTF.

Here the CDR3 reads CASSLRGQDYGYTF. CDR3 bases: TGCGCCAGCAGCTTGCGGGGTCAGGACTATGGCTACACCTTC. V is TRBV5-1 and J is TRBJ1-2; D is ambiguous. Germline CDR1 reads SGHRS; CDR2 reads YFSETQ. The CDR3 length is 14 residues. V was cut by 1 base and J by 3 bases, with 10 bases left in between.

In this sample, this clone turned up once. This chain links TRBV27 with TRBJ2-2, with 10 positions matching TRBD2. CDR3 length equals 19 residues. Trimming removed 3 bases from V and 4 bases from J; junction bases left unmatched: 14. Germline-derived CDR1 and CDR2 are MNHEY and SMNVEV (reference sequence). The CDR3 reads CASSFTGLAKTSSTGELFF. As DNA, the CDR3 is TGTGCCAGCAGTTTTACGGGACTAGCGAAGACGTCGAGCACCGGGGAGCTGTTTTTT.

This sequence joins TRBV29-1 and TRBJ2-5, with 7 positions matching TRBD2. CDR1 and CDR2 from the germline V gene are SQVTM and ANQGSEA. V was clipped by 4 bases and J by 1 base; unmatched bases: 6. The CDR3 sequence is 14 residues long. The CDR3 DNA sequence: TGCAGCGTTGGGCTTCTAGCGGCCCAAGAGACCCAGTACTTC. It codes for CSVGLLAAQETQYF.